This section outlines one T cell receptor (beta chain) sequence together with its context. Its cognate antigen has yet to be identified. No clone much larger than this one lies a single base away; base qualities are absent. This sample stems from a study of shared clonotypes between healthy human individuals (TCRdb year 2020). Broadly, across the study: Three men and two women, aged 18 to 49 years, made up the cohort. Different laboratories and diverse techniques were used to prepare libraries and sequence TCR repertoires, to increase sequencing depth and limit assay-specific biases. The study deeply sequenced blood TCR repertoires of roughly five healthy adults to estimate repertoire size and the extent of clonotype sharing between individuals. Each donor's leukapheresis produced roughly between roughly 0.85 and 10 billion PBMCs. For each donor, three plates each were used for CD4 naive and CD4 memory, two plates were used for CD8 naive, and one plate was used for CD8 memory.

The donors were healthy, HIV-negative adults with no recently reported acute infections or vaccinations. Only Caucasian adults living in Nashville, Tennessee, USA were represented among the donors. CD4+ T cells were enriched by magnetic negative selection; naive cells were then positively selected on CD45RA, and the negative fraction formed the memory subset. Blood was collected by leukapheresis, and PBMCs were isolated by Ficoll-Histopaque density gradient centrifugation and then cryopreserved in liquid nitrogen vapor phase. Analytical flow cytometry was used to check the purity and quantity of each magnetically sorted T cell population. Genomic DNA was isolated from each sorted fraction and quantified by UV absorbance on a Nanodrop 2000c. Using the deep immunoSEQ assay, TCR CDR3 regions were amplified from genomic DNA by multiplex PCR. Genomic DNA extracted from each cell subset was distributed evenly over all wells of several immunoSEQ 96-well plates, and each plate served as one replicate. For sorted subsets, each replicate PCR was loaded with about 200 ng genomic DNA, equivalent to about 30,000 T cell genomes. The purified libraries were quantified using a Qubit 3.0 fluorometer, sized with a Bioanalyzer 2100, and then quantified again using the KAPA Library Quantification kit. Each immunoSEQ 96-well plate was sequenced on its own single-read 150-cycle Illumina NextSeq 550 flow cell. The study's processing was this. The immunoSEQ output contained only junctional sequences without quality scores, so filtering could not match that applied to full-length reads. Sequences were annotated with PyIR, a Python wrapper for IgBLAST v1.9, using IMGT germline references to assign V/J genes and CDR3. Reads were removed for weak V/J assignments (E-value above 1e-6), missing CDR3, stop codons, out-of-frame junctions, or ambiguous translated residues. V3J clonotypes were defined as sequences sharing an identical inferred V gene, J gene, and CDR3 amino acid sequence. The percentage overlap between two repertoires was calculated by dividing the number of shared unique clonotypes by the size of the smaller repertoire. Repertoire richness was assessed with RTK rarefaction, the Chao1 estimator, and Recon v2.1 estimates of unobserved clonotypes. Generation probabilities for all TCRbeta clonotypes obtained by the gDNA method from a few donors were computed using OLGA. TCRdb retrieved this table from immuneACCESS and kept in-frame rearrangements only. Not all clones are present; in checked studies, unresolved V genes account for under half, and no reason is known for the remainder. V, J and clone size reflect that table, while D and trimming were determined from the DNA. The sample table shows a few hundred thousand clones, and 95% to 98% are seen once. The ten biggest clones cover 0.057% of the sample.

What the work shows at the level of the full study, not this receptor alone: Even with the large sequencing depth, rarefaction of the sorted-subset datasets indicated that sequencing was incomplete. Sampling was limited to blood, and TCR repertoires in tissue likely differ from TCR repertoires in blood. Clonotypes shared by all four sorted-subset donors showed higher generation probabilities than non-shared clonotypes. The genetic and exposure-history diversity represented was limited by the small number of donors. Naive subsets generally had larger estimated clonotype richness than memory subsets did. Sharing across a handful of donors was observed for approximately 5% of naive CD4, over 3% of naive CD8, 2% to 2.5% of memory CD4, and roughly 0.4% of memory CD8 clonotypes. Based on pairwise subsampling, the degree of clonotype sharing among donors was expected to be affected by sequencing depth.

CDR1 and CDR2 were assigned from the germline V gene as MNHEY and SVGAGI. Including the terminal cysteine and phenylalanine, the CDR3 comprises 14 residues. The entry retains the CDR3 DNA only, 42 bases that are in frame from base 1. V is reduced by 5 bases and J by 2 bases, leaving a spacing of 11 bases between them. Sequenced input: naive CD4+ T cells sorted from blood. The sample's cell subset or site, from its label and the paper: CD45RA+ positively selected. This TCR came from a woman aged 25 to 39 in good health. The chain employs TRBV6-5 and TRBJ2-3; the D gene is possibly TRBD2, with 6 bases matching. The DNA sequence reads TGTGCCAGCAGTGTCCTAGCGCCCACAGATACGCAGTATTTT. The resulting protein is CASSVLAPTDTQYF.